This T cell receptor beta chain was captured in a study of human T cells and chemical hapten exposure. Whole-study context: Patients were given diphenylcyclopropenone on the scalp weekly across the approximately 24-week study. Patch testing placed 0.01% DPC on the upper back, with readings at 6 days.

Using its own MiXCR run on the RACE reads, TCRdb lists one record per CDR3 protein. The profile shows about 90,000 distinct CDR3 sequences, 8.5% of them singletons. Time point specified: pre-sensitization, week 0. This sample's treatment: therapeutic diphenylcyclopropenone sensitization with weekly scalp DPC. This clonotype was observed at least ten times. What it recognizes is unknown. Trimming took 0 bases from V and 13 from J, leaving 19 bases between them. Germline V gene sequence: CDR1 SGHRS, CDR2 YFSETQ. The CDR3 totals 15 residues. Overall study results and limits: There was no change with DPC sensitization in TCRs above 1 in 1000 frequency.

This chain connects TRBV5-1 to TRBJ1-4, with a tentative D call TRBD1 (6 bases). The source was whole blood, collected in connection with sensitization to the hapten diphenylcyclopropenone (DPC). This receptor was obtained from a man aged 40-49 years with alopecia areata. Some clones in this sample may be carry-over from other donors' samples. CDR3 sequence (DNA): TGCGCCAGCAGCTTGGTACAGGGAAGTAATGAAGCACTGTTTTTT. Translating gives CASSLVQGSNEALFF.